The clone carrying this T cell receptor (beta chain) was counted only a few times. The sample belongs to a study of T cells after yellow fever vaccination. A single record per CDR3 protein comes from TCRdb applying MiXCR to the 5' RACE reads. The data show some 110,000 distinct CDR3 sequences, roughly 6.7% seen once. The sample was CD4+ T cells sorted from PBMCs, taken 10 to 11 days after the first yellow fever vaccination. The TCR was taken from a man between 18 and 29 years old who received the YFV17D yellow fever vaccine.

The DNA for the CDR3 is TGTGCCAGCAGCCAGGGGACATCCGGCTCCTACGAGCAGTACTTC. Translation: CASSQGTSGSYEQYF. This chain joins TRBV7-2 and TRBJ2-7; D perhaps matches TRBD1 (6 bases). V dropped 5 bases and J dropped 0 bases, with 14 bases sitting between them. The V gene's germline CDR1 is SGHTA and CDR2 FQGNSA. The CDR3 loop spans 15 amino acids.